This T cell receptor beta chain comes out of a study of OX40 agonist ivuxolimab in advanced cancers. This CDR3 spans 15 amino acids. Germline CDR1 is SGHTA and CDR2 is FQGNSA. V lost 1 base and J 2 bases, leaving 8 bases between the germline ends. TCRdb keeps only in-frame clones here, not all; method: immunoSEQ multiplex PCR. The sample holds nearly 80,000 clones; just under 85% are singletons and the top ten take 20% to 25%. The gene calls are TRBV7-2 and TRBJ2-2; D remains ambiguous. The starting material was CD4+ or CD8+ T cells sorted from blood, obtained in a trial of the OX40 agonist ivuxolimab. The source of this sequence is an adult with an advanced solid tumor such as melanoma, head and neck, liver or kidney cancer. CDR3 bases: TGTGCCAGCAGCTTAGTACTCACAAACACCGGGGAGCTGTTTTTT. It encodes CASSLVLTNTGELFF.